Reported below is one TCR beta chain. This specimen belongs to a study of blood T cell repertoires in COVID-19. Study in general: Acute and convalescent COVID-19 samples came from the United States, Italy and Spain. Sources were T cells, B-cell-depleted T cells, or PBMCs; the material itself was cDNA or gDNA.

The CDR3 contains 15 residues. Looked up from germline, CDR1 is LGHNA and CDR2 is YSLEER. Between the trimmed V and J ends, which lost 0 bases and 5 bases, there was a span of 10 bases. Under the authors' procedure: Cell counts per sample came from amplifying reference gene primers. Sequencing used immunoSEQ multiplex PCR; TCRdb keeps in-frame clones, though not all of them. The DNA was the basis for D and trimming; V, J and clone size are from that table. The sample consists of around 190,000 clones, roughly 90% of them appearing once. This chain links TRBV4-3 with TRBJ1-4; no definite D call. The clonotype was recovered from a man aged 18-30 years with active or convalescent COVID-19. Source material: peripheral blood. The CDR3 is CASSQEAGGNEKLFF. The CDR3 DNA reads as TGCGCCAGCAGCCAAGAGGCGGGTGGAAATGAAAAACTGTTTTTT.